This passage covers 17 T cell receptor beta chains from one sample sequenced in a study of blood T cell repertoires in COVID-19. Produced via immunoSEQ multiplex PCR; TCRdb's table is partial and in-frame only. The sample yields about 180,000 clones, about four fifths seen once. Sequenced sample: peripheral blood. The receptors stem from a man between 70 and 80 years old with active or convalescent COVID-19.

The chain combines TRBV9 with TRBJ2-5; 7 bases align to TRBD1. V was pared by 2 bases and J by 0 bases, with 4 bases of the junction left unmatched. In germline, CDR1 is SGDLS, CDR2 YYNGEE. The CDR3 sequence is 15 residues long. The chain's CDR3 is CASSVQGEYQETQYF. Written as DNA, the CDR3 is TGTGCCAGCAGCGTGCAGGGGGAGTACCAAGAGACCCAGTACTTC.

The chain recombines TRBV2 with TRBJ1-1, with a weak D call TRBD1 (5 bases). CDR1 is SNHLY and CDR2 is FYNNEI in the germline V gene. V shed 8 bases and J shed 1 base, with 11 bases lying between them. This CDR3 has 13 amino acids. The CDR3 nucleotides are TGTGCCAGCGGGGGGGACGGGAACACTGAAGCTTTCTTT. Its protein is CASGGDGNTEAFF.

The chain recombines TRBV28 with TRBJ2-5; no reliable D call. The length of the CDR3 is 16 residues. Between the trimmed V and J ends, which lost 6 bases and 0 bases, there was a span of 17 bases. CDR1 and CDR2 from the germline V gene are MDHEN and SYDVKM. The CDR3 protein is CASRSPAAAYQETQYF. CDR3 DNA: TGTGCCAGCAGATCTCCGGCGGCAGCGTACCAAGAGACCCAGTACTTC.

The chain has TRBV5-4 and TRBJ2-1; 8 bases are a match to TRBD1. The length of the CDR3 is 14 residues. V was clipped by 4 bases and J by 9 bases; unmatched bases: 9. CDR1 SGHNT and CDR2 YYREEE come from the germline V gene (reference sequence). The CDR3 DNA reads as TGTGCCAGCAGCCTCCAGGGGGCATTCTTTGAGCAGTTCTTC. It encodes CASSLQGAFFEQFF.

The chain carries TRBV7-2 and TRBJ2-1, with 8 nucleotides matching TRBD2. V trimming: 2 bases; J trimming: 10 bases; junction bases outside the gene matches: 4. The CDR3 runs 13 residues. Per the germline V gene, CDR1 is SGHTA and CDR2 is FQGNSA. CDR3 in DNA: TGTGCCAGCAGCTTACCGGGGGGGGCGGAGCAGTTCTTC. Amino acid sequence: CASSLPGGAEQFF. Variable domain in full (rest from reference TRBV7-2 and TRBJ2-1): GAGVSQSPSNKVTEKGKDVELRCDPISGHTALYWYRQSLGQGLEFLIYFQGNSAPDKSGLPSDRFSAERTGGSVSTLTIQRTQQEDSAVYLCASSLPGGAEQFFGPGTRLTVL.

The chain has TRBV29-1 and TRBJ1-1; D possibly corresponds to TRBD1 (5 bases). Germline assignment: CDR1 SQVTM and CDR2 ANQGSEA. CDR3 length: 15 amino acids. V was clipped by 7 bases and J by 0 bases, with 18 bases between them. CDR3 region: CSAGGGWGMNTEAFF. Here the CDR3 DNA reads TGCAGCGCCGGTGGGGGGTGGGGTATGAACACTGAAGCTTTCTTT.

This clone came up a few times. The rearrangement joins TRBV15 to TRBJ2-3, with D possibly TRBD2 on 5 matching bases. The V end lost 5 bases, the J end lost 6 bases, and 9 bases lay between the germline ends. Germline values: CDR1 LNHNV, CDR2 YYDKDF (reference sequence). CDR3 length equals 12 residues. The DNA of the CDR3 is TGTGCCACCAGCCCAGCGGTGGATACGCAGTATTTT. Translation gives CATSPAVDTQYF.

V gene TRBV7-6 combines with J gene TRBJ2-3, with 13 bases that match TRBD2. The CDR3 length is 16 residues. CDR1 is SGHVS, CDR2 FNYEAQ, per germline. V gave up 0 bases and J gave up 6 bases; unmatched junction bases: 3. CDR3 sequence reads: CASSLATSGRWDTQYF. CDR3 in DNA: TGTGCCAGCAGCTTAGCGACTAGCGGGAGGTGGGATACGCAGTATTTT. The variable domain in full, completed from reference TRBV7-6 and TRBJ2-3, reads GAGVSQSPRYKVTKRGQDVALRCDPISGHVSLYWYRQALGQGPEFLTYFNYEAQQDKSGLPNDRFSAERPEGSISTLTIQRTEQRDSAMYRCASSLATSGRWDTQYFGPGTRLTVL.

This chain connects TRBV19 to TRBJ1-5, with 11 bases lining up with TRBD1. From germline, CDR1 is LNHDA and CDR2 SQIVND (reference sequence). V was clipped by 7 bases and J by 6 bases; unmatched bases: 5. This CDR3 comprises 14 residues. CDR3 loop: CASTGTGGGQPQHF. The CDR3 DNA follows: TGTGCCAGTACCGGGACAGGGGGGGGTCAGCCCCAGCATTTT.

V and J are TRBV5-4 and TRBJ2-7; 9 bases match TRBD1. CDR3 length: 14 amino acids. V shed 4 bases and J 2 bases; nucleotides not matched to a gene: 4. Per the germline V gene, CDR1 is SGHNT and CDR2 is YYREEE (reference sequence). The CDR3 loop reads CASSIGQGPYEQYF. DNA of the CDR3: TGTGCCAGCAGCATCGGACAGGGGCCCTACGAGCAGTACTTC.

The chain links TRBV7-2 to TRBJ1-2; D is ambiguous. There are 14 residues in the CDR3. Looked up from germline, CDR1 is SGHTA and CDR2 is FQGNSA. The ends were cut back, 0 bases at V and 4 bases at J, with 9 bases in the middle. The CDR3 is CASSLAPESYGYTF. The CDR3 coding sequence is TGTGCCAGCAGCTTAGCCCCAGAATCCTATGGCTACACCTTC.

V and J are TRBV4-1 and TRBJ1-2, with 7 bases lining up with TRBD1. CDR3 length: 15 residues. Unmatched junction bases numbered 7, after V lost 0 bases and J lost 6 bases. CDR1 is MGHRA, CDR2 YSYEKL, per germline. CDR3 loop: CASSQEIRTGDGYTF. Written as DNA, the CDR3 is TGCGCCAGCAGCCAAGAGATCAGGACAGGCGATGGCTACACCTTC.

V and J are TRBV9 and TRBJ2-6; TRBD2 matches at 8 bases. The CDR3 is 17 residues long. The J segment lost 0 bases and the V segment lost 1 base, leaving 3 bases of the junction unmatched. Per germline, CDR1 SGDLS and CDR2 YYNGEE. The CDR3 DNA is TGTGCCAGCAGCGTAACTAGCGGAACCTCTGGGGCCAACGTCCTGACTTTC. Protein: CASSVTSGTSGANVLTF.

In its sample, this clone was seen once. The genes are TRBV6-5 and TRBJ1-6; D ambiguous. The CDR3 totals 15 residues. Germline CDR1 reads MNHEY; CDR2 reads SVGAGI. Trimming took off 5 bases at V and 10 bases at J, with 18 bases between the two ends. CDR3: CASSTGGLMGSPLHF. CDR3 nucleotide sequence: TGTGCCAGCAGTACCGGAGGACTAATGGGCTCACCCCTCCACTTT.

This clone was picked up one time. The CDR3 nucleotides read TGTGCCAGACAACAAGAGACCCAGTACTTC. It translates to CARQQETQYF. The J gene is TRBJ2-5, the V gene TRBV2; D not certain. Trimming took off 9 bases at V and 2 bases at J, with 4 bases between the two ends. This CDR3 has 10 residues. Per germline, CDR1 SNHLY and CDR2 FYNNEI.

The chain recombines TRBV24-1 with TRBJ2-7; possibly TRBD1 for D (6 bases). V was shortened by 4 bases and J by 3 bases, with 21 bases between the two germline ends. CDR1 KGHDR and CDR2 SFDVKD come from the germline V gene. The CDR3 is 17 residues long. The CDR3 reads CATSDAAAFRDNYEQYF. The CDR3 region has the DNA TGTGCCACCAGTGACGCCGCAGCCTTCCGGGACAACTACGAGCAGTACTTC.

Remarks on this clone: In the same sample, other DNA sequences code for this CDR3. In DNA form, the CDR3 reads TGTGCCAGCAGCTTAGGCGGGGGGGGCACAGATACGCAGTATTTT. Translating gives CASSLGGGGTDTQYF. This chain connects TRBV7-2 to TRBJ2-3, with TRBD2 matching 9 bases. V lost 1 base to trimming and J lost 1 base; unmatched junction nucleotides: 0. The CDR3 runs 15 residues. The V gene's germline CDR1 is SGHTA and CDR2 FQGNSA.